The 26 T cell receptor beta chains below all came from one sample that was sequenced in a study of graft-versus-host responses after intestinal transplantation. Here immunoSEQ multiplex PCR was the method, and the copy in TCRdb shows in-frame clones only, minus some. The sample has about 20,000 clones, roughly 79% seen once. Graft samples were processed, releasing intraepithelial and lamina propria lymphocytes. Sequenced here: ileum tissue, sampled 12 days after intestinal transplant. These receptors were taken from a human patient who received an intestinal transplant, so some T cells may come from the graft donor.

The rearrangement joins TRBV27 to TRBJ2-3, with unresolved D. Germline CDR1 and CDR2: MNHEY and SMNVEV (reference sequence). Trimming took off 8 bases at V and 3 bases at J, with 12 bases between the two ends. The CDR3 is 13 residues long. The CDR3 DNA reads TGTGCCAGCTTTAGAAGCCTAACAGATACGCAGTATTTT. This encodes CASFRSLTDTQYF.

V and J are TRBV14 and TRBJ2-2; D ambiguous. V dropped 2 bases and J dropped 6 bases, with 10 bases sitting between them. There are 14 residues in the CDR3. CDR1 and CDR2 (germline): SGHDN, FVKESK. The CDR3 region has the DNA TGTGCCAGCAGCCAAACCGAGTTGGCCGGGGAGCTGTTTTTT. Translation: CASSQTELAGELFF.

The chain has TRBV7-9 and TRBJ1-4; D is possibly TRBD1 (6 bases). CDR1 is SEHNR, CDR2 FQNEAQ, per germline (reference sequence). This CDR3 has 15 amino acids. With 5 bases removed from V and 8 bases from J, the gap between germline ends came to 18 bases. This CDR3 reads CASSPAHRVVEKLFF. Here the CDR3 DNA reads TGTGCCAGCAGCCCAGCACACAGGGTGGTCGAAAAACTGTTTTTT.

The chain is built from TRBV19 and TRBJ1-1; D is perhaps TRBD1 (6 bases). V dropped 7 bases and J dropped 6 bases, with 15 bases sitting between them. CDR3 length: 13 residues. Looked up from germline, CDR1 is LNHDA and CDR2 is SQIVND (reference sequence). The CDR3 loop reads CASNVGRGSEAFF. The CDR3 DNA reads TGTGCCAGTAATGTAGGCAGGGGTTCTGAAGCTTTCTTT. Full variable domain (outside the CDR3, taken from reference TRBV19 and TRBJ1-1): DGGITQSPKYLFRKEGQNVTLSCEQNLNHDAMYWYRQDPGQGLRLIYYSQIVNDFQKGDIAEGYSVSREKKESFPLTVTSAQKNPTAFYLCASNVGRGSEAFFGQGTRLTVV.

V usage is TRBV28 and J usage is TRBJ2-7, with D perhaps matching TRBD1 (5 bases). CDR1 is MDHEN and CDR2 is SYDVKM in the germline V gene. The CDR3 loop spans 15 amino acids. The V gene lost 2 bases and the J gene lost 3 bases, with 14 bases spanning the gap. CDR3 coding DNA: TGTGCCAGCAGTTTACCCAGGGAACTCCACTACGAGCAGTACTTC. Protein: CASSLPRELHYEQYF.

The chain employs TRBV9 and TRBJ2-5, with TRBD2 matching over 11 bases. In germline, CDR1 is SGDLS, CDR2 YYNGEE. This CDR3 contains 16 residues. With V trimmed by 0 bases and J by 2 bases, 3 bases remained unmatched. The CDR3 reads CASSVGSSGGQETQYF. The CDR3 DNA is TGTGCCAGCAGCGTAGGTTCTAGCGGGGGGCAAGAGACCCAGTACTTC.

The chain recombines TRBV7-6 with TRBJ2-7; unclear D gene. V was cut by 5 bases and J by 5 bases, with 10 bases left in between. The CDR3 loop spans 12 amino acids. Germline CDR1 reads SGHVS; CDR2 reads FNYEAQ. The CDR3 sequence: CASSGMVDEQYF. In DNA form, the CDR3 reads TGTGCCAGCAGCGGCATGGTCGACGAGCAGTACTTC.

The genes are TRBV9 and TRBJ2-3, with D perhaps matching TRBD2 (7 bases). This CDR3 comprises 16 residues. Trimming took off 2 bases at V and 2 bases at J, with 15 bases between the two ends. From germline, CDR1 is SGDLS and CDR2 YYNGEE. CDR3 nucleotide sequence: TGTGCCAGCAGCGTTGGGCGGGGGCCAACCACAGATACGCAGTATTTT. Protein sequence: CASSVGRGPTTDTQYF.

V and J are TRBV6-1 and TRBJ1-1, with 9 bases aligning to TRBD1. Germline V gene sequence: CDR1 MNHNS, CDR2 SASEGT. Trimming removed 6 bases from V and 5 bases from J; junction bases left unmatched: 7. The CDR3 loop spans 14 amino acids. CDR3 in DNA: TGTGCCAGCAGCACAGGGGGCGCGGGGACTGAAGCTTTCTTT. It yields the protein CASSTGGAGTEAFF.

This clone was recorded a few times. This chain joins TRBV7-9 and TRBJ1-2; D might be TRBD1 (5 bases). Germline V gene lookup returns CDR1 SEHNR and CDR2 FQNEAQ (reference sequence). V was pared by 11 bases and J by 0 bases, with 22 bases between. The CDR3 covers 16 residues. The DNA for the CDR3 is TGTGCCTCGCGGGGGATGATGGGATCACCTAACTATGGCTACACCTTC. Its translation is CASRGMMGSPNYGYTF.

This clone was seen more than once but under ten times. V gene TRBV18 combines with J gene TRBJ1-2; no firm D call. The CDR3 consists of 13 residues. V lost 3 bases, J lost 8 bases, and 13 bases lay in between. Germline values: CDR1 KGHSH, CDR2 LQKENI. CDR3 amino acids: CASSPRAGEGYTF. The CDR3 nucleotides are TGTGCCAGCTCACCGAGGGCCGGAGAGGGCTACACCTTC.

The CDR3 sequence is CASSQDQGRSPLHF. Here the CDR3 DNA reads TGCGCCAGCAGCCAAGACCAGGGGAGATCACCCCTCCACTTT. This sequence joins TRBV4-3 and TRBJ1-6; D may be TRBD1 (6 bases). V dropped 0 bases and J dropped 10 bases, with 10 bases sitting between them. Per germline, CDR1 LGHNA and CDR2 YSLEER. The CDR3 spans 14 residues.

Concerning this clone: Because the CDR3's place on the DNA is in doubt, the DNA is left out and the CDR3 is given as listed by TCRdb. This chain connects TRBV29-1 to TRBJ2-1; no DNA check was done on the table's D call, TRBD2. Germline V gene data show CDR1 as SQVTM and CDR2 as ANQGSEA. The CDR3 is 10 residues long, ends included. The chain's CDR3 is CSVGRGSRLF.

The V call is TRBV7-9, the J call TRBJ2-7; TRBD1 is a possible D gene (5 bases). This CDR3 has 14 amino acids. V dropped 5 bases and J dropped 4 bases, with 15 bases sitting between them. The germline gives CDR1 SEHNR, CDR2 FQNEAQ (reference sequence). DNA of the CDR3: TGTGCCAGCAGCGTCGAAATTAGGGGTTACGAGCAGTACTTC. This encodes CASSVEIRGYEQYF.

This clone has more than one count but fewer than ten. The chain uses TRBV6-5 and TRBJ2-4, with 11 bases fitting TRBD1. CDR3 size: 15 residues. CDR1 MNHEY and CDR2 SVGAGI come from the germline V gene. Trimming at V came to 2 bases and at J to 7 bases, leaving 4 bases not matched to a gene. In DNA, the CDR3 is TGTGCCAGCAGTTACCTTGGGACAGGGGGGAACATTCAGTACTTC. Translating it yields CASSYLGTGGNIQYF.

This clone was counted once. The DNA for the CDR3 is TGTGCCAGCAGTTGGACTAGCGGGAGTATTAATGAGCAGTTCTTC. It encodes CASSWTSGSINEQFF. The chain is built from TRBV6-6 and TRBJ2-1, with 13 bases matching TRBD2. With V trimmed by 4 bases and J by 7 bases, 4 bases remained unmatched. This CDR3 is built from 15 residues. Per germline, CDR1 MNHNY and CDR2 SVGAGI (reference sequence).

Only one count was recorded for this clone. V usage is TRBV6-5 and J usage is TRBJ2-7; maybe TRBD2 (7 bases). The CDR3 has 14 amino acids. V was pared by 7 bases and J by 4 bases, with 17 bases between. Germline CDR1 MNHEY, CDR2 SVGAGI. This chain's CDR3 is CASTPFRGAYEQYF. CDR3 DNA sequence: TGTGCCAGCACCCCTTTCCGGGGGGCTTACGAGCAGTACTTC.

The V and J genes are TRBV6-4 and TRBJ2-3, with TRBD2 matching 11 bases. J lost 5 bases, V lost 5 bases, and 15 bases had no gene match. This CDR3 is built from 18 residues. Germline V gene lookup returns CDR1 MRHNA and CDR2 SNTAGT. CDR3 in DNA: TGTGCCAGCAGTCCACAGGGTAGCGGGGGGGCCTTGGAAGATACGCAGTATTTT. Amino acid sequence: CASSPQGSGGALEDTQYF.

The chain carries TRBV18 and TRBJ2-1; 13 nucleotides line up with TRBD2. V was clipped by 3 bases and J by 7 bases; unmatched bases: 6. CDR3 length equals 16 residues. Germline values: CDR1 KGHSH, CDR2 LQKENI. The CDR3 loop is CASSPKLAGGLNEQFF. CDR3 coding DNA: TGTGCCAGCTCACCTAAACTAGCGGGGGGGCTAAATGAGCAGTTCTTC.

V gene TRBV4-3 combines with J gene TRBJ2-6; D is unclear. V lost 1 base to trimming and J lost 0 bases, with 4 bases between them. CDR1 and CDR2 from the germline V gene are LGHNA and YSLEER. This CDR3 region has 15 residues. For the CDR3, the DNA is TGCGCCAGCAGCCAAGGGGCCTCTGGGGCCAACGTCCTGACTTTC. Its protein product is CASSQGASGANVLTF.

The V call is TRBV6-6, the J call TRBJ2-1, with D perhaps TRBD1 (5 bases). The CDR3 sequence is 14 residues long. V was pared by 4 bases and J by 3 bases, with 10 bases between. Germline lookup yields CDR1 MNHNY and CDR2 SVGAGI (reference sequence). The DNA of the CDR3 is TGTGCCAGCAGTTTTCCAGGGAACTACAATGAGCAGTTCTTC. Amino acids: CASSFPGNYNEQFF.

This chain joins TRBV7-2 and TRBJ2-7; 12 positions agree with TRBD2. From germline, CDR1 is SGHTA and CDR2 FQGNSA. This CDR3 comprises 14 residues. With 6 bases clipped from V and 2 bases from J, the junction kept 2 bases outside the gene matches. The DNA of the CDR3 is TGTGCCAGCAGATCTAGCGGGAGGGCCTACGAGCAGTACTTC. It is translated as CASRSSGRAYEQYF.

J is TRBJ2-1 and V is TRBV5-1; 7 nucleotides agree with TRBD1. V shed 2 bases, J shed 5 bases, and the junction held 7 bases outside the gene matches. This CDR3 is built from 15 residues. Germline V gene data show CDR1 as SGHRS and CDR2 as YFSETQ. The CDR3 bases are TGCGCCAGCAGCTTCTCCGGGACAGATCACAATGAGCAGTTCTTC. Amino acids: CASSFSGTDHNEQFF.

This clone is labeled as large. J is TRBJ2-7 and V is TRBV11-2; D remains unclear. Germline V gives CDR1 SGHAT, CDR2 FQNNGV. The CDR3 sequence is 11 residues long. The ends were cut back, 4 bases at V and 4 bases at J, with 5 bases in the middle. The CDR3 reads CASSSQYEQYF. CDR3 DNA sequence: TGTGCCAGCAGCTCCCAGTACGAGCAGTACTTC.

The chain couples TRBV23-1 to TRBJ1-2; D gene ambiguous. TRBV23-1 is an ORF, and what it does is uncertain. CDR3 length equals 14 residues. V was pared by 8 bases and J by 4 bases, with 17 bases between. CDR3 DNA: TGCGCCAGCCGCCCGGTCCCCTCTATCTATGGCTACACCTTC. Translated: CASRPVPSIYGYTF.

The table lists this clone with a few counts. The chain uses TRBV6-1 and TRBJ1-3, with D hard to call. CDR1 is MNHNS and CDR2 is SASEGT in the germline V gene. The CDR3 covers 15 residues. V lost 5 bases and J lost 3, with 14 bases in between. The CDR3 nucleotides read TGTGCCAGCAGTTCGGAAGGCAGAGGTGGAAACACCATATATTTT. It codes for CASSSEGRGGNTIYF.